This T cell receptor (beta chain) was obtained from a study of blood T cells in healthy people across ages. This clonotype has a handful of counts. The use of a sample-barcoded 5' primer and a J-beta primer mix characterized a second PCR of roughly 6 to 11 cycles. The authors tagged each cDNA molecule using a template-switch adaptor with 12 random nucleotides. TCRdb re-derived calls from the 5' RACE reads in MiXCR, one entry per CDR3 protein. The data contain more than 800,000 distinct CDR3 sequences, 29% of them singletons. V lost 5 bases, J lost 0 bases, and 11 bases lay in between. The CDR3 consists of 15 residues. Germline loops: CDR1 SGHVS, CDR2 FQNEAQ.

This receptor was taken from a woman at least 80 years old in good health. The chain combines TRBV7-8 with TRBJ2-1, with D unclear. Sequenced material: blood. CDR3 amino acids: CASSADESSYNEQFF. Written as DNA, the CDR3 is TGTGCCAGCAGCGCGGACGAAAGCTCCTACAATGAGCAGTTCTTC.